The T cell receptor beta chain under discussion was sequenced for a study of T cell responses to AZD1222 COVID-19 vaccine. Between the trimmed V and J ends, which lost 7 bases and 0 bases, there was a span of 15 bases. Germline V gene lookup returns CDR1 SQVTM and CDR2 ANQGSEA. The CDR3 covers 14 residues. TCRdb's table, derived via immunoSEQ multiplex PCR, lists solely in-frame clones and lacks some. The repertoire holds 120,000 to 150,000 clones, with about 92% as singletons. This sequence originates from an adult in good health. This chain joins TRBV29-1 and TRBJ1-2; D might be TRBD1 (6 bases). The material sequenced was peripheral blood, taken on day 0 of AZD1222 vaccination. The CDR3 here is CSEQRGMANYGYTF. In DNA form, the CDR3 reads TGCAGCGAACAAAGGGGGATGGCTAACTATGGCTACACCTTC. The entire variable domain, with the rest obtained from reference TRBV29-1 and TRBJ1-2, is as follows: SAVISQKPSRDICQRGTSLTIQCQVDSQVTMMFWYRQQPGQSLTLIATANQGSEATYESGFVIDKFPISRPNLTFSTLTVSNMSPEDSSIYLCSEQRGMANYGYTFGSGTRLTVV.